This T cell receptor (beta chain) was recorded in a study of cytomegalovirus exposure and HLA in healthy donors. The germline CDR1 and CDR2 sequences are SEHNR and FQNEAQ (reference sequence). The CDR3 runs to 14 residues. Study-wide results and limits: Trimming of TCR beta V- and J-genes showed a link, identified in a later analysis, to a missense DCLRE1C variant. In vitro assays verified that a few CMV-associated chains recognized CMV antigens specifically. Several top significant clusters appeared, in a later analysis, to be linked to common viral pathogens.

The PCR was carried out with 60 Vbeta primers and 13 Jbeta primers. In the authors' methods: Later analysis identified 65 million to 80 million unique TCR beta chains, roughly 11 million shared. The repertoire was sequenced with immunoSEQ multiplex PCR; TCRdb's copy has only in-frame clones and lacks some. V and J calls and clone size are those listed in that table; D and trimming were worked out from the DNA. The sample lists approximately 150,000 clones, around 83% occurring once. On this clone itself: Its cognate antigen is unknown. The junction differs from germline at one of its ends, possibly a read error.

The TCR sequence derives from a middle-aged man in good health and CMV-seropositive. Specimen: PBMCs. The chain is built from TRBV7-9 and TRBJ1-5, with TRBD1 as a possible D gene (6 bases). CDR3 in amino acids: CSSSLDSSNQPQHF. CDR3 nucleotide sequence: TGTTCCAGCAGCCTGGACAGTAGTAATCAGCCCCAGCATTTT. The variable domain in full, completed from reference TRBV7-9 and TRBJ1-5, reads DTGVSQNPRHKITKRGQNVTFRCDPISEHNRLYWYRQTLGQGPEFLTYFQNEAQLEKSRLLSDRFSAERPKGSFSTLEIQRTEQGDSAMYLCSSSLDSSNQPQHFGDGTRLSIL.